The clone carrying this TCR beta chain was recorded many times. Its antigen is unknown. The CDR3 length is 15 residues. The V gene lost 2 bases and the J gene lost 10 bases, with 18 bases spanning the gap. The germline CDR1 and CDR2 sequences are SGHTA and FQGTGA. TCRdb reanalysed the reads using MiXCR and keeps one entry per CDR3 protein. The sample has approximately 100,000 distinct CDR3 sequences; more than 20% are singletons. The data were taken from a study of T cell repertoires in cytomegalovirus infection. Study at large: From public TCR beta signatures came an indication of both CMV infection and matching HLA type.

Study results and limitations: The study found HLA-C-restricted CMV-specific TCR beta clonotypes dominating the ex vivo response. Cumulated frequencies of public TCR beta families served to identify carriers of CMV plus the relevant HLA.

The sequenced sample consisted of CD8+ T cells from PBMCs. The sequence derives from a human donor in good health (CMV status not recorded). Some clones in this sample may be carry-over from other donors' samples. The rearrangement links TRBV7-3 to TRBJ2-1; a weak D match, TRBD2 (6 bases). The CDR3 is CASSLGGGVGGEQFF. The CDR3 bases are TGTGCCAGCAGCTTAGGCGGAGGGGTAGGCGGAGAGCAGTTCTTC.